These T cell receptor beta chains were read from a single sample in a study of shared clonotypes between healthy human individuals. Sequenced by immunoSEQ multiplex PCR; TCRdb stores in-frame clones only, minus some. The table lists about 590,000 clones, nearly 97% of them singletons. Specimen: naive CD8+ T cells sorted from blood. The source of these receptors is a woman aged 25 to 39 in good health. The CDR3 runs from the conserved cysteine through the conserved F or W.

>TRBV5-6|TRBJ2-1
CASSLARDRGLVEQFF
>TRBV27|TRBJ2-7
CASSLTPGQLYEQYF
>TRBV9|TRBJ2-7
CASSVFPNSGTDLYEQYF
>TRBV27|TRBJ2-1
CASSPGTEQFF
>TRBV7-9|TRBJ2-7
CASIPMTSIYEQYF
>TRBV28|TRBJ2-1
CASSFLPGEIYNEQFF
>TRBV11-2|TRBJ2-7
CASSASYEQYF
>TRBV7-9|TRBJ2-7
CASSPPGAGGHEQYF
>TRBV25-1|TRBJ1-6
CASSEISTNSPLHF
>TRBV19|TRBJ2-7
CASTAGQGPYEQYF
>TRBV5-4|TRBJ2-2
CASSSMGGPGELFF
>TRBV27|TRBJ2-5
CASSLIGTSGSLETQYF
>TRBV4-1|TRBJ1-1
CASSQDEHRTKQNTEAFF
>TRBV10-3|TRBJ1-2
CAISESGDGYTF
>TRBV27|TRBJ2-1
CASTPGISYNEQFF
>TRBV9|TRBJ2-7
CASSLGLAPTYEQYF
>TRBV2|TRBJ1-1
CAAARGMNTEAFF
>TRBV15|TRBJ2-5
CATSRDGARGAFLETQYF
>TRBV7-8|TRBJ2-1
CASSEEMALSEQFF
>TRBV13|TRBJ2-1
CASSPSGRAGVF
>TRBV19|TRBJ2-7
CASTLRTGDLYEQYF
>TRBV7-9|TRBJ2-7
CASSLFGAGGYEQYF
>TRBV27|TRBJ2-7
CASSLNGQGPYYEQYF
>TRBV4-1|TRBJ2-7
CASSPAVSSYEQYF
>TRBV6-7|TRBJ2-7
CASTPAGGQYF
>TRBV19|TRBJ2-1
CASSPLGTGRNEQFF
>TRBV7-7|TRBJ2-1
CASSLSPLGREVQDEQFF
>TRBV7-9|TRBJ2-7
CASWGAREGLYEQYF
>TRBV4-1|TRBJ1-2
CASSQGVVTTGFGYTF
>TRBV4-1|TRBJ1-5
CASSQGRYAGNQPQHF
>TRBV28|TRBJ2-1
CASSPVWGDAGNEQFF
>TRBV9|TRBJ2-5
CASSAGLRLIQETQYF
>TRBV9|TRBJ1-2
CASSVDVNYGYTF
>TRBV27|TRBJ1-1
CASSPQGDLNTEAFF
>TRBV5-6|TRBJ2-3
CASSSFGQGGVADTQYF
>TRBV11-3|TRBJ2-3
CASSSETSGSTDTQYF
>TRBV21-1|TRBJ1-2
CASSKAGPQGGDNYGYTF
>TRBV25-1|TRBJ1-1
CASSEFGGLWDTEAFF
>TRBV28|TRBJ2-5
CASRAGTAQETQYF
>TRBV27|TRBJ2-7
CASSSGTHYEQYF
>TRBV27|TRBJ2-1
CASSSPTWNEQFF
>TRBV23-1|TRBJ2-3
CASSQNDSGRTDTQYF
>TRBV4-1|TRBJ2-7
CASSQGVSGSSSYEQYF
>TRBV2|TRBJ1-4
CASTYRDPANEKLFF
>TRBV6-5|TRBJ2-5
CASSYTEPDGMETQYF
>TRBV29-1|TRBJ2-7
CSVEDSKTYEQYF